Shown below are 14 T cell receptor beta chains from a single sample sequenced in a study of shared clonotypes between healthy human individuals. The naive CD8 subset, CD45RO-negative cells positively selected for CCR7, excluded terminally differentiated effector memory CD45RA+ cells. Libraries were prepared by immunoSEQ multiplex PCR; TCRdb keeps only in-frame clonotypes and omits some of them. The data show some 2 million clones, with around 96% seen just once and more than 0.95% held by the top ten. Sequenced: naive CD8+ T cells sorted from blood. Receptors originate from a man aged 18 to 29 in good health.

The V gene is TRBV5-8, the J gene TRBJ2-2, with 8 bases fitting TRBD2. The CDR3 contains 16 residues. CDR1 SGHTS and CDR2 YDEGEE come from the germline V gene. V gave up 3 bases and J gave up 4 bases; unmatched junction bases: 8. DNA of the CDR3: TGTGCCAGCAGCTCGGGACTAGAGATTCCCACCGGGGAGCTGTTTTTT. This translates into CASSSGLEIPTGELFF.

The chain joins TRBV4-2 to TRBJ1-2; D is perhaps TRBD1 (5 bases). The germline V gene has CDR1 LGHNA and CDR2 YNFKEQ. There are 16 residues in the CDR3. V lost 0 bases and J 2 bases, leaving 13 bases between the germline ends. The CDR3 loop is CASSQEYPGDNYGYTF. In DNA form, the CDR3 reads TGTGCCAGCAGCCAAGAGTACCCTGGGGACAACTATGGCTACACCTTC.

This sequence joins TRBV7-9 and TRBJ2-1; no reliable D call. V lost 3 bases to trimming and J lost 8 bases, with 11 bases between them. Germline assignment: CDR1 SEHNR and CDR2 FQNEAQ (reference sequence). CDR3 length: 13 residues. The CDR3 nucleotides read TGTGCCAGCAGCTTTTCACTAAAGGATGAGCAGTTCTTC. Translation: CASSFSLKDEQFF.

The CDR3 DNA follows: TGTGCCAGCAGTTTAAGGCGACTAGCGGGGGGCCCTAGAGAGCAGTATTTT. It encodes CASSLRRLAGGPREQYF. V gene TRBV27 combines with J gene TRBJ2-3, with 13 bases matching TRBD2. CDR1 and CDR2 from the germline V gene are MNHEY and SMNVEV (reference sequence). Trimming cost V 2 bases and J 11 bases; bases outside gene matches: 13. The CDR3 runs 17 residues.

The chain links TRBV28 to TRBJ2-4; D is undetermined. Trimming removed 6 bases from V and 1 base from J, with 10 bases in between. The germline V gene encodes CDR1 MDHEN and CDR2 SYDVKM. The CDR3 consists of 14 residues. CDR3 sequence reads: CASRETGAKNIQYF. The CDR3 DNA reads as TGTGCCAGCAGAGAAACTGGGGCCAAAAACATTCAGTACTTC.

The chain recombines TRBV5-8 with TRBJ2-7, with 8 positions matching TRBD1. V was pared by 1 base and J by 3 bases, with 6 bases of the junction left unmatched. The length of the CDR3 is 15 residues. Germline CDR1 SGHTS, CDR2 YDEGEE. The CDR3 sequence is CASSLSQGAYYEQYF. The DNA of the CDR3 is TGTGCCAGCAGCTTGTCCCAGGGGGCATACTACGAGCAGTACTTC.

DNA for the CDR3: TGCGCCAGCAGTATACCGGGGGCTTCTAATGAAAAACTGTTTTTT. Translating it yields CASSIPGASNEKLFF. The rearrangement uses TRBV10-2 and TRBJ1-4, with D tentatively TRBD1 (6 bases). Trimming cost V 5 bases and J 3 bases, with 13 bases left between them. There are 15 residues in the CDR3. CDR1 is WSHSY, CDR2 SAAADI, per germline.

With respect to this clone: Different DNA sequences within this sample yield the same CDR3. CDR3 DNA sequence: TGTGCCAGCAGTTTAGAAGGGGGGGCCTACGAGCAGTACTTC. Its translation: CASSLEGGAYEQYF. The chain employs TRBV27 and TRBJ2-7; a weak D match, TRBD2 (7 bases). The germline gives CDR1 MNHEY, CDR2 SMNVEV (reference sequence). This CDR3 contains 14 residues. V was clipped by 2 bases and J by 2 bases, with 10 bases between them.

CDR3 nucleotide sequence: TGCAGCGTTGAAGATTCGAGCTACGGTTCCGAGCAGTACTTC. Translation: CSVEDSSYGSEQYF. The genes are TRBV29-1 and TRBJ2-7; D gene unclear. Germline lookup yields CDR1 SQVTM and CDR2 ANQGSEA. There are 14 residues in the CDR3. V was trimmed by 0 bases and J by 6 bases, leaving 15 bases between them.

The sample holds one count of this clone. The sample contains more than one DNA sequence encoding this CDR3. The rearrangement uses TRBV7-8 and TRBJ2-7; D remains unclear. The CDR3 runs to 13 residues. The V end lost 0 bases, the J end lost 2 bases, and 5 bases lay between the germline ends. The germline V gene has CDR1 SGHVS and CDR2 FQNEAQ. CDR3 protein: CASSLARTYEQYF. CDR3 sequence (DNA): TGTGCCAGCAGCTTAGCACGGACCTACGAGCAGTACTTC.

The rearrangement uses TRBV9 and TRBJ2-2, with 7 bases lining up with TRBD2. Germline lookup yields CDR1 SGDLS and CDR2 YYNGEE. V dropped 0 bases and J dropped 4; count of bases not matched to a gene: 9. This CDR3 comprises 17 residues. The CDR3 is CASSVEWEGLFTGELFF. The CDR3 coding sequence is TGTGCCAGCAGCGTAGAGTGGGAGGGCCTGTTCACCGGGGAGCTGTTTTTT.

A word on this clone: A read error is possible here, since a much larger clone lies one base away. The V call is TRBV11-3, the J call TRBJ2-7, with a tentative D call TRBD1 (6 bases). This CDR3 has 13 amino acids. CDR1 is SGHNT, CDR2 YENEEA, per germline. Trimming took off 4 bases at V and 0 bases at J, with 7 bases between the two ends. This CDR3 is CASSSDSSYEQYF. The CDR3 DNA reads TGTGCCAGCAGCTCGGACAGCTCCTACGAGCAGTACTTC.

The genes are TRBV11-2 and TRBJ1-1, with D possibly TRBD1 on 6 matching bases. Germline CDR1 SGHAT, CDR2 FQNNGV. The CDR3 has 13 amino acids. Deletions cut 6 bases from V and 11 bases from J, with 19 bases between. CDR3 amino acids: CASSRATGVLAFF. In nucleotides, the CDR3 is TGTGCCAGCAGTAGAGCGACAGGAGTATTGGCTTTCTTT.

This chain links TRBV6-1 with TRBJ1-6, with D unclear. Per the germline V gene, CDR1 is MNHNS and CDR2 is SASEGT. The CDR3 length is 14 residues. The germline V and J ends were trimmed by 8 bases and 3 bases, with 11 bases remaining between them. The CDR3 sequence: CASSPRSYNSPLHF. For the CDR3, the DNA is TGTGCCAGCTCGCCCAGAAGCTATAATTCACCCCTCCACTTT.